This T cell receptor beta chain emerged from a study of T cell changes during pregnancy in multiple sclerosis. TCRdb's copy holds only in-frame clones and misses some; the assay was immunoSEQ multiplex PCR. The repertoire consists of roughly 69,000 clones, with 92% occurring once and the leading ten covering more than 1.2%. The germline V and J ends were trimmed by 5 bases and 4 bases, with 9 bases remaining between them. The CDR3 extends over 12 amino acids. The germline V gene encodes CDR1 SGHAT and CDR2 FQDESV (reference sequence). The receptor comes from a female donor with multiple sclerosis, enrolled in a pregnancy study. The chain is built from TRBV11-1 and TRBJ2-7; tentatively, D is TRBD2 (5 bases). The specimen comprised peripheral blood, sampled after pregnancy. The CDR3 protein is CASSQGGYEQYF. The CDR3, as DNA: TGTGCCAGCAGCCAAGGAGGATACGAGCAGTACTTC.